The entry that follows covers one T cell receptor (beta chain) sequence. The target antigen is unknown. This sample stems from a study of blood T cells in healthy people across ages. For the study at large: About one barcoded beta molecule per two T cells came from capture by template switching.

Findings and limits, study-wide: Diversity was higher, and naive CD4+ cells more numerous, in long-lived donors than in aged donors. Estimates drawn from one million T cells were deemed to understate diversity.

In terms of origin and age, donors were healthy Caucasian individuals from Russia aged about 6 to 90. Then a second PCR, running about 6 to 11 cycles, was carried out with a sample-barcoded 5' primer and a J-beta primer mix. Via MiXCR, TCRdb re-called the 5' RACE reads, giving one row per CDR3 protein. This repertoire shows around 850,000 distinct CDR3 sequences, about 37% found once; its top ten account for over 10%. This TCR was sampled from a man between 18 and 35 years old in good health. Source material: blood.

CDR3: CASSPGGGNTDTQYF. For the CDR3, the DNA is TGTGCCAGCAGCCCCGGTGGGGGGAATACAGATACGCAGTATTTT. The V call is TRBV9, the J call TRBJ2-3, with D possibly being TRBD2 (6 bases). The CDR3 length is 15 residues. CDR1 and CDR2 from the germline V gene are SGDLS and YYNGEE. V lost 4 bases and J 3 bases, leaving 15 bases between the germline ends.